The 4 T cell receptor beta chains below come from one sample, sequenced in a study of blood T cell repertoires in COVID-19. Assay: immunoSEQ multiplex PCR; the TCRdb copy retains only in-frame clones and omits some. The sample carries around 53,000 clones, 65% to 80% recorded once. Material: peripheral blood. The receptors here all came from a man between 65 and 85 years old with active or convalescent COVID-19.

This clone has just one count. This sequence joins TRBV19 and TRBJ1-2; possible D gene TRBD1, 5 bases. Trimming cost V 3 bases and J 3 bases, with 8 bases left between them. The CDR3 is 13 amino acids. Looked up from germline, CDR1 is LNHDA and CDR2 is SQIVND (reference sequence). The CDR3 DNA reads TGTGCCAGTAGTATGGTAGGGGACTATGGCTACACCTTC. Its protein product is CASSMVGDYGYTF.

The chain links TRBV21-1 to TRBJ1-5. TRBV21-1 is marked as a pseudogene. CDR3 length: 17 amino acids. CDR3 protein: CASSKGETEYSNQPQHF. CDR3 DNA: TGTGCCAGCAGCAAAGGGGAGACTGAGTATAGCAATCAGCCCCAGCATTTT.

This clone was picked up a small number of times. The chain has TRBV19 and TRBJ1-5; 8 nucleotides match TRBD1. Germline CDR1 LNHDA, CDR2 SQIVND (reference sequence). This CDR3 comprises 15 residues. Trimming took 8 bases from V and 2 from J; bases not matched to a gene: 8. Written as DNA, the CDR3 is TGTGCCAGTTACGACAGGGGCATAGGCAATCAGCCCCAGCATTTT. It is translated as CASYDRGIGNQPQHF. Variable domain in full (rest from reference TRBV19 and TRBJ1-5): DGGITQSPKYLFRKEGQNVTLSCEQNLNHDAMYWYRQDPGQGLRLIYYSQIVNDFQKGDIAEGYSVSREKKESFPLTVTSAQKNPTAFYLCASYDRGIGNQPQHFGDGTRLSIL.

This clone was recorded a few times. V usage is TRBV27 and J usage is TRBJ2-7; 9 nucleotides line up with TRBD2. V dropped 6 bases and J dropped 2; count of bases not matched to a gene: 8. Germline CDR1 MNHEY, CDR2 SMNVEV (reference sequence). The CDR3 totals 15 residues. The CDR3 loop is CASRTLAGEPYEQYF. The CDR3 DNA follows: TGTGCCAGCAGGACCTTAGCGGGGGAACCCTACGAGCAGTACTTC.